The source of this TCR beta chain is a study of PD-L1 blockade in urothelial cancer. The data were produced by immunoSEQ multiplex PCR, yet TCRdb's version contains in-frame clones alone and is incomplete. The sample yields just under 65,000 clones, 75% to 90% seen once. Trimming removed 2 bases from V and 4 bases from J, with 7 bases in between. This CDR3 comprises 13 residues. Germline V CDR1 and CDR2: MNHEY, SMNVEV (reference sequence). Specified time point: pretreatment peripheral blood. This clonotype originated in a man between 65 and 85 years old with urothelial cancer. Sequenced here: PBMCs, sampled around atezolizumab (anti-PD-L1) treatment. J is TRBJ2-3 and V is TRBV27, with D tentatively TRBD2 (5 bases). The DNA of the CDR3 is TGTGCCAGCAGTTTAGGGCGGGCAGATACGCAGTATTTT. Its protein is CASSLGRADTQYF.